This T cell receptor (beta chain) was captured by sequencing in a study of shared clonotypes between healthy human individuals. Data came from immunoSEQ multiplex PCR; TCRdb stores just in-frame clones and leaves some out. The sample lists 490,000 or so clones; 79% were seen once. CDR3 length: 17 residues. In germline, CDR1 is SGHAT, CDR2 FQNNGV. Germline trimming cut 3 bases from V and 2 bases from J; bases unmatched to any gene: 9. This TCR derives from a woman aged 40 to 55 in good health. Some clones in this sample may be carry-over from other donors' samples. The material sequenced was PBMCs. The V gene is TRBV11-2, the J gene TRBJ2-3; 9 bases agree with TRBD2. The CDR3: CASSFLLLAGYTDTQYF. The CDR3 nucleotides are TGTGCCAGCAGCTTCCTCCTCCTAGCGGGATACACAGATACGCAGTATTTT.